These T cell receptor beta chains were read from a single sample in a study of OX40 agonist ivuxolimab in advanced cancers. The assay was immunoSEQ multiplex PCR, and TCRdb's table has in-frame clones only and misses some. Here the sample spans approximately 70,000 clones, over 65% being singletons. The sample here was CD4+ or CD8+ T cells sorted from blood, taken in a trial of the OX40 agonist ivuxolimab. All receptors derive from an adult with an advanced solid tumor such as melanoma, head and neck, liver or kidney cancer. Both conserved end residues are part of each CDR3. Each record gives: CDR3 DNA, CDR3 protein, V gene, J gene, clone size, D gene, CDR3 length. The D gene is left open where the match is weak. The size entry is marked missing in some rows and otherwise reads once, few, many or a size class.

cdr3_nt: TGTGCCTGCGAAATGTGGGGGGGAGATACGCAGTATTTT
cdr3_aa: CACEMWGGDTQYF
v_call: TRBV30
j_call: TRBJ2-3
clone_size: -
d_call: TRBD2
cdr3_length: 13

cdr3_nt: TGCGCCACCCACTCCAATGAGCAGTTCTTC
cdr3_aa: CATHSNEQFF
v_call: TRBV10-2
j_call: TRBJ2-1
clone_size: -
d_call: -
cdr3_length: 10

cdr3_nt: TGTGCCAGCAGTTCTCCGGGACGGGAGGGCCCAGATACGCAGTATTTT
cdr3_aa: CASSSPGREGPDTQYF
v_call: TRBV28
j_call: TRBJ2-3
clone_size: -
d_call: TRBD2
cdr3_length: 16

cdr3_nt: TGTGCCACCAGCAGAGGAGGAGTCGGGGCTAGGCAGTTCTTC
cdr3_aa: CATSRGGVGARQFF
v_call: TRBV15
j_call: TRBJ2-1
clone_size: -
d_call: -
cdr3_length: 14

cdr3_nt: TGTGCCAGCAGCTTAGAAGGACTAGCGGGAGATGAGCAGTTCTTC
cdr3_aa: CASSLEGLAGDEQFF
v_call: TRBV7-9
j_call: TRBJ2-1
clone_size: -
d_call: TRBD2
cdr3_length: 15

cdr3_nt: TGTGCCAGCAGTTTGACAGTTATGAACACTGAAGCTTTCTTT
cdr3_aa: CASSLTVMNTEAFF
v_call: TRBV6-1
j_call: TRBJ1-1
clone_size: -
d_call: -
cdr3_length: 14

cdr3_nt: TGCGCCAGCAGCCAGAGGACTAGCGGGAGCCGAGATACGCAGTATTTT
cdr3_aa: CASSQRTSGSRDTQYF
v_call: TRBV4-3
j_call: TRBJ2-3
clone_size: -
d_call: TRBD2
cdr3_length: 16

cdr3_nt: TGTGCCAGCAGCACAGCAGGAAACACCATATATTTT
cdr3_aa: CASSTAGNTIYF
v_call: TRBV14
j_call: TRBJ1-3
clone_size: -
d_call: -
cdr3_length: 12

cdr3_nt: TGTGCCAGCAGTGAAGTCGGCAGGGGGAATGGCTACACCTTC
cdr3_aa: CASSEVGRGNGYTF
v_call: TRBV25-1
j_call: TRBJ1-2
clone_size: -
d_call: TRBD1
cdr3_length: 14

cdr3_nt: TGTGCCAGCAGTGGACTAGCGGGAGACGAGCAGTACTTC
cdr3_aa: CASSGLAGDEQYF
v_call: TRBV2
j_call: TRBJ2-7
clone_size: -
d_call: TRBD2
cdr3_length: 13

cdr3_nt: TGTGCCAGCAGCCCAACTAGCGGGGGGTACAATGAGCAGTTCTTC
cdr3_aa: CASSPTSGGYNEQFF
v_call: TRBV6-6
j_call: TRBJ2-1
clone_size: -
d_call: TRBD2
cdr3_length: 15

cdr3_nt: TGTGCCAGCAGTGATACAGCAAACTCCTACGAGCAGTACTTC
cdr3_aa: CASSDTANSYEQYF
v_call: TRBV6-1
j_call: TRBJ2-7
clone_size: -
d_call: -
cdr3_length: 14

cdr3_nt: TGCGCCAGCAGCTTGCAGGGCGTCACTGAAGCTTTCTTT
cdr3_aa: CASSLQGVTEAFF
v_call: TRBV5-1
j_call: TRBJ1-1
clone_size: -
d_call: -
cdr3_length: 13

cdr3_nt: TGTGCCAGCAGCGTAGGCAACGAGGATACGCAGTATTTT
cdr3_aa: CASSVGNEDTQYF
v_call: TRBV9
j_call: TRBJ2-3
clone_size: -
d_call: -
cdr3_length: 13

cdr3_nt: TGCGCCAGCAGCTTGGCTGGACGGAGTAATGAAAAACTGTTTTTT
cdr3_aa: CASSLAGRSNEKLFF
v_call: TRBV5-1
j_call: TRBJ1-4
clone_size: -
d_call: -
cdr3_length: 15

cdr3_nt: TGCGCCAGCAGCCAAGAAACCCCGGGACAGGGAGCCTATGGCTACACCTTC
cdr3_aa: CASSQETPGQGAYGYTF
v_call: TRBV5-1
j_call: TRBJ1-2
clone_size: -
d_call: TRBD1
cdr3_length: 17

cdr3_nt: TGTGCCAGTAGGGACTGGGACTCTGGGGCCAACGTCCTGACTTTC
cdr3_aa: CASRDWDSGANVLTF
v_call: TRBV19
j_call: TRBJ2-6
clone_size: once
d_call: -
cdr3_length: 15

cdr3_nt: TGTGCCAGCAGCCCTGGGACAGCGAGGGAGGGCTACACCTTC
cdr3_aa: CASSPGTAREGYTF
v_call: TRBV27
j_call: TRBJ1-2
clone_size: once
d_call: TRBD1
cdr3_length: 14

cdr3_nt: TGTGCCAGCGAGGCAGGCCCTAGCACAGATACGCAGTATTTT
cdr3_aa: CASEAGPSTDTQYF
v_call: TRBV5-8
j_call: TRBJ2-3
clone_size: -
d_call: -
cdr3_length: 14

cdr3_nt: TGCGCCAGCAGCTTTCGTCCCCTAGACAGGGACGACTACGAGCAGTACTTC
cdr3_aa: CASSFRPLDRDDYEQYF
v_call: TRBV5-1
j_call: TRBJ2-7
clone_size: -
d_call: TRBD1
cdr3_length: 17

cdr3_nt: TGCGCCAGCAGCCAAGGCAGGGGGCGATACGAGCAGTACTTC
cdr3_aa: CASSQGRGRYEQYF
v_call: TRBV4-3
j_call: TRBJ2-7
clone_size: -
d_call: TRBD1
cdr3_length: 14

cdr3_nt: TGCGCCAGCAGTGAGCCCACCTTTAGCTGGCAGTTCTTC
cdr3_aa: CASSEPTFSWQFF
v_call: TRBV10-2
j_call: TRBJ2-1
clone_size: -
d_call: -
cdr3_length: 13

cdr3_nt: TGTGCCAGCAGCCCCCAAGAGACCCAGTACTTC
cdr3_aa: CASSPQETQYF
v_call: TRBV2
j_call: TRBJ2-5
clone_size: -
d_call: -
cdr3_length: 11

cdr3_nt: TGTGCCAGCAGACGGGACAGGGCGGGCGGAGGCTACACCTTC
cdr3_aa: CASRRDRAGGGYTF
v_call: TRBV5-6
j_call: TRBJ1-2
clone_size: -
d_call: TRBD1
cdr3_length: 14

cdr3_nt: TGTGCCAGCGCTAGAAACACAGATACGCAGTATTTT
cdr3_aa: CASARNTDTQYF
v_call: TRBV27
j_call: TRBJ2-3
clone_size: -
d_call: -
cdr3_length: 12

cdr3_nt: TGTGCCAGCTCACAACCGGGACAGGGGAACGCGAGTGAAAAACTGTTTTTT
cdr3_aa: CASSQPGQGNASEKLFF
v_call: TRBV18
j_call: TRBJ1-4
clone_size: once
d_call: TRBD1
cdr3_length: 17

cdr3_nt: TGTGCCAGCAGTCCCCGAGGCAGGGGGCAGGGCGAGCAGTACTTC
cdr3_aa: CASSPRGRGQGEQYF
v_call: TRBV27
j_call: TRBJ2-7
clone_size: -
d_call: TRBD1
cdr3_length: 15

cdr3_nt: TGCAGCGTCCTAAATACAGGGGGATCAGATGACGAGCAGTACTTC
cdr3_aa: CSVLNTGGSDDEQYF
v_call: TRBV29-1
j_call: TRBJ2-7
clone_size: -
d_call: TRBD1
cdr3_length: 15

cdr3_nt: TGTGCCAGCAGCGTCCGGGACGGGGGTTCCGATGGCTACACCTTC
cdr3_aa: CASSVRDGGSDGYTF
v_call: TRBV9
j_call: TRBJ1-2
clone_size: -
d_call: -
cdr3_length: 15

cdr3_nt: TGTGCCAGCAGTGAATACGAGCAGTACTTC
cdr3_aa: CASSEYEQYF
v_call: TRBV2
j_call: TRBJ2-7
clone_size: medium-sized
d_call: -
cdr3_length: 10

cdr3_nt: TGTGCCATCAGTGCGGGGTCCTATGGCTACACCTTC
cdr3_aa: CAISAGSYGYTF
v_call: TRBV10-3
j_call: TRBJ1-2
clone_size: few
d_call: -
cdr3_length: 12

cdr3_nt: TGTGCCAGCAGCTTAGTGTCGGGGACAGGGGGCCACGAGCAGTACTTC
cdr3_aa: CASSLVSGTGGHEQYF
v_call: TRBV7-2
j_call: TRBJ2-7
clone_size: once
d_call: TRBD1
cdr3_length: 16

cdr3_nt: TGTGCCAGCAGCCCGTCCGGTCACGGGGAGCTGTTTTTT
cdr3_aa: CASSPSGHGELFF
v_call: TRBV11-1
j_call: TRBJ2-2
clone_size: -
d_call: -
cdr3_length: 13

cdr3_nt: TGTGCCAGCAGAGCGACTAGGGTGGGCTACGAGCAGTACTTC
cdr3_aa: CASRATRVGYEQYF
v_call: TRBV2
j_call: TRBJ2-7
clone_size: -
d_call: -
cdr3_length: 14

cdr3_nt: TGTGCCAGCAGTCCAAACGGAGCCGGGGACACTGAAGCTTTCTTT
cdr3_aa: CASSPNGAGDTEAFF
v_call: TRBV27
j_call: TRBJ1-1
clone_size: -
d_call: -
cdr3_length: 15

cdr3_nt: TGCGCCAGCAGCTTGCAGGGTAACACTGAAGCTTTCTTT
cdr3_aa: CASSLQGNTEAFF
v_call: TRBV5-1
j_call: TRBJ1-1
clone_size: -
d_call: -
cdr3_length: 13

cdr3_nt: TGTGCCAGTAGTATCGCCAGGGGACATAACTATGGCTACACCTTC
cdr3_aa: CASSIARGHNYGYTF
v_call: TRBV19
j_call: TRBJ1-2
clone_size: -
d_call: -
cdr3_length: 15

cdr3_nt: TGTGCCAGCAGCTTAGGTGGTCACTCCAATCAGCCCCAGCATTTT
cdr3_aa: CASSLGGHSNQPQHF
v_call: TRBV11-2
j_call: TRBJ1-5
clone_size: -
d_call: -
cdr3_length: 15

cdr3_nt: TGCGCCAGCAGCTTCGGGACAGGGAGTGTCACTGAAGCTTTCTTT
cdr3_aa: CASSFGTGSVTEAFF
v_call: TRBV5-1
j_call: TRBJ1-1
clone_size: -
d_call: TRBD1
cdr3_length: 15

cdr3_nt: TGTGCCATCAGTGAGGACAGGGACACTGAAGCTTTCTTT
cdr3_aa: CAISEDRDTEAFF
v_call: TRBV10-3
j_call: TRBJ1-1
clone_size: -
d_call: TRBD1
cdr3_length: 13

cdr3_nt: TGCGCCAGCAGCTTAGGTGACAGGATTAATGAAAAACTGTTTTTT
cdr3_aa: CASSLGDRINEKLFF
v_call: TRBV5-1
j_call: TRBJ1-4
clone_size: once
d_call: -
cdr3_length: 15

cdr3_nt: TGTGCCAGCATCCCCGCCGAGCAGTACTTC
cdr3_aa: CASIPAEQYF
v_call: TRBV21-1
j_call: TRBJ2-7
clone_size: -
d_call: -
cdr3_length: 10

cdr3_nt: TGTGCCAGCAGACCTCCGGGACAGGGGCCCGAAGCCTACAATGAGCAGTTCTTC
cdr3_aa: CASRPPGQGPEAYNEQFF
v_call: TRBV2
j_call: TRBJ2-1
clone_size: -
d_call: TRBD1
cdr3_length: 18

cdr3_nt: TGTGCCAGCAGCTTAAATCGGATCACTGAAGCTTTCTTT
cdr3_aa: CASSLNRITEAFF
v_call: TRBV7-8
j_call: TRBJ1-1
clone_size: -
d_call: -
cdr3_length: 13

cdr3_nt: TGTGCCAGCAGTTTAAACGATCCCGACAGGGAGTTCTTC
cdr3_aa: CASSLNDPDREFF
v_call: TRBV28
j_call: TRBJ2-1
clone_size: -
d_call: TRBD1
cdr3_length: 13

cdr3_nt: TGCAGCGTTGACAATCGGGAAGGGACAGGGCACAAGAACACTGAAGCTTTCTTT
cdr3_aa: CSVDNREGTGHKNTEAFF
v_call: TRBV29-1
j_call: TRBJ1-1
clone_size: few
d_call: TRBD1
cdr3_length: 18

cdr3_nt: TGTGCCAGCAGCTTGGGGGCCTACGAGCAGTACTTC
cdr3_aa: CASSLGAYEQYF
v_call: TRBV7-9
j_call: TRBJ2-7
clone_size: -
d_call: -
cdr3_length: 12

cdr3_nt: TGTGCCAGCAGTTTAGGATTTAACACCGGGGAGCTGTTTTTT
cdr3_aa: CASSLGFNTGELFF
v_call: TRBV28
j_call: TRBJ2-2
clone_size: -
d_call: -
cdr3_length: 14

cdr3_nt: TGTGCTAGTGGCATGCCGGGCTCCCTCAATCAGCCCCAGCATTTT
cdr3_aa: CASGMPGSLNQPQHF
v_call: TRBV12-5
j_call: TRBJ1-5
clone_size: -
d_call: -
cdr3_length: 15

cdr3_nt: TGTGCCAGCAGCACGGGACAGGGGGCCGGCTACACCTTC
cdr3_aa: CASSTGQGAGYTF
v_call: TRBV11-2
j_call: TRBJ1-2
clone_size: -
d_call: TRBD1
cdr3_length: 13

cdr3_nt: TGTGCCAGCAGCGTGCCCCCAATCCAACAGGGGAGCCCCTACGAGCAGTACTTC
cdr3_aa: CASSVPPIQQGSPYEQYF
v_call: TRBV9
j_call: TRBJ2-7
clone_size: -
d_call: TRBD1
cdr3_length: 18

cdr3_nt: TGTGCCAGCTTGAGGGGCGCCTACGAGCAGTACTTC
cdr3_aa: CASLRGAYEQYF
v_call: TRBV28
j_call: TRBJ2-7
clone_size: -
d_call: -
cdr3_length: 12

cdr3_nt: TGTGCCAGCAGCGCGGGTGACAGGGGCTATGAAAAACTGTTTTTT
cdr3_aa: CASSAGDRGYEKLFF
v_call: TRBV5-4
j_call: TRBJ1-4
clone_size: -
d_call: TRBD1
cdr3_length: 15

cdr3_nt: TGTGCCAGTCGGTACATCGGGGGACTAGTGCAAGAGACCCAGTACTTC
cdr3_aa: CASRYIGGLVQETQYF
v_call: TRBV7-8
j_call: TRBJ2-5
clone_size: -
d_call: TRBD2
cdr3_length: 16

cdr3_nt: TGTGCCAGAAGCTTGAAGTGCGGGACAGGAATCACTCTTTACTCTGGGGCCAACGTCCTGACTTTC
cdr3_aa: CARSLKCGTGITLYSGANVLTF
v_call: TRBV5-3
j_call: TRBJ2-6
clone_size: -
d_call: TRBD1
cdr3_length: 22

cdr3_nt: TGCAGCGTGGGGACCGGTGGAGAGACCCAGTACTTC
cdr3_aa: CSVGTGGETQYF
v_call: TRBV29-1
j_call: TRBJ2-5
clone_size: few
d_call: -
cdr3_length: 12

cdr3_nt: TGTGCCAGCAGCTCTCGGGGCCTCAGTCGTGATACGCAGTATTTT
cdr3_aa: CASSSRGLSRDTQYF
v_call: TRBV13
j_call: TRBJ2-3
clone_size: -
d_call: -
cdr3_length: 15